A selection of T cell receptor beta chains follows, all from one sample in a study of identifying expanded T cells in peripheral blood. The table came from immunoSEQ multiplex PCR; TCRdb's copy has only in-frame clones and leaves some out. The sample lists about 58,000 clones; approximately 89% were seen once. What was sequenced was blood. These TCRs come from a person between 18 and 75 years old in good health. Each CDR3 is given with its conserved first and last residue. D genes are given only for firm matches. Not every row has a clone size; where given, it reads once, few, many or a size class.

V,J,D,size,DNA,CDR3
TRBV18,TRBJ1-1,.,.,TGTGCCAGCTCACCACCAGGGATAGGGGGTGAAGCTTTCTTT,CASSPPGIGGEAFF
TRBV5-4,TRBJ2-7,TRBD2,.,TGTGCCAGCAGCTTCGATTTAGCGGGGGTGGACGAGCAGTACTTC,CASSFDLAGVDEQYF
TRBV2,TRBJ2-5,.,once,TGTGCCAGCAGTTGGTCTCGAGAGACCCAGTACTTC,CASSWSRETQYF
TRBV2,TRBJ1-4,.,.,TGTGCCAGCGGGAGGGGACCGAATGAAAAACTGTTTTTT,CASGRGPNEKLFF
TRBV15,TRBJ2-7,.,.,TGTGCCACCAGCAGAGCTCGATGGGGGGACCTCTACGAGCAGTACTTC,CATSRARWGDLYEQYF
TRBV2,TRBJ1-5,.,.,TGTGCCAGCAGTCAAACGGGAGCTTATCAGCCCCAGCATTTT,CASSQTGAYQPQHF
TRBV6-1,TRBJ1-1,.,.,TGTGCCACCTTGAACACTGAAGCTTTCTTT,CATLNTEAFF
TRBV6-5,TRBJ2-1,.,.,TGTGCCAGCCGTTCGGGACCCCACAATGAGCAGTTCTTC,CASRSGPHNEQFF
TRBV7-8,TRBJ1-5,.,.,TGTGCCAGCAGCTTAGTGCCAGGAATAGGGCAGCCCCAGCATTTT,CASSLVPGIGQPQHF
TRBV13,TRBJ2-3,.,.,TGTGCCAGCGCTATACACGGCCGGAAGACAGATACGCAGTATTTT,CASAIHGRKTDTQYF
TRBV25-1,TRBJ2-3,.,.,TGTGCCAGCAGTCTCGGGAAGGAGAGCACAGATACGCAGTATTTT,CASSLGKESTDTQYF
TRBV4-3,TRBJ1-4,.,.,TGCGCCAGCAGCCAGACGAGCGCAACTAATGAAAAACTGTTTTTT,CASSQTSATNEKLFF
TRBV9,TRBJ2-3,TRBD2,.,TGTGCCAGCAGCGTAGGACTAGCGGGAGCCACAGATACGCAGTATTTT,CASSVGLAGATDTQYF
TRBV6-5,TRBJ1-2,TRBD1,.,TGTGCCAGCAGGCCGGGACAGAGATCCTATGGCTACACCTTC,CASRPGQRSYGYTF
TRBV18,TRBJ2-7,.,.,TGTGCCAGCTCACCACCCCAGGGCTCCTACGAGCAGTACTTC,CASSPPQGSYEQYF
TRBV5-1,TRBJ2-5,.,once,TGCGCCAGCACCCAACAGTCGACCCAAGAGACCCAGTACTTC,CASTQQSTQETQYF
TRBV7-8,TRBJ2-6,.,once,TGTGCCAGCAGACTAGCAACTGGGGCCAACGTCCTGACTTTC,CASRLATGANVLTF
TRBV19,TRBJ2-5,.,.,TGTGCCACGAGAGTGAACGACCAAGAGACCCAGTACTTC,CATRVNDQETQYF
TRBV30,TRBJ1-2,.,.,TGTGCCTGGAGCGAGAACATCTATGGCTACACCTTC,CAWSENIYGYTF
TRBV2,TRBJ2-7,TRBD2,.,TGTGCCAGCCTGCGGGGACTAGCCTCCCACGAGCAGTACTTC,CASLRGLASHEQYF
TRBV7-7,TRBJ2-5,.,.,TGTGCTAGCAGCCCAACAGGACAAGAGACCCAGTACTTC,CASSPTGQETQYF
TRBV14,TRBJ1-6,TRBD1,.,TGTGCCAGCAGCCAAGCCTGGACAGGGAATTCACCCCTCCACTTT,CASSQAWTGNSPLHF
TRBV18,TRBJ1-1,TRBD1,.,TGTGCCAGCTCATCGACACAGGGGCACACTGAAGCTTTCTTT,CASSSTQGHTEAFF
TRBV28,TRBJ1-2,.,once,TGTGCCAGCAGTTCCATACTTGCTAACTATGGCTACACCTTC,CASSSILANYGYTF
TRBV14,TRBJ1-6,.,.,TGTGCCAGCAGCCGGGGGAGACAAGGGGGTGTTTTGAGTTCCTATAATTCACCCCTCCACTTT,CASSRGRQGGVLSSYNSPLHF
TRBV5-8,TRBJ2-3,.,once,TGTGCCAGCAGCTTGGGGGGACACCAAGACACAGATACGCAGTATTTT,CASSLGGHQDTDTQYF
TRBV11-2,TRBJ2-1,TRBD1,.,TGTGCCAGCAGCTTAGCGACAGGGCTGTACAATGAGCAGTTCTTC,CASSLATGLYNEQFF
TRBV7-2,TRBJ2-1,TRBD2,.,TGTGCCAGCAGCTTGTCTAGCGGGAGAATGGACAATGAGCAGTTCTTC,CASSLSSGRMDNEQFF
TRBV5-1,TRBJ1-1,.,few,TGCGCCAGCAGCTTTGCCCCGGGCCCCGCGAACACTGAAGCTTTCTTT,CASSFAPGPANTEAFF
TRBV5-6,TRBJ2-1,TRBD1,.,TGTGCCAGCAGCGTGGGACAGAGGGTAGAGCAGTTCTTC,CASSVGQRVEQFF
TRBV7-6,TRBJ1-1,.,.,TGTGCCAGCAGCTTAGAAGCCAACACTGAAGCTTTCTTT,CASSLEANTEAFF
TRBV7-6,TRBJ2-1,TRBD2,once,TGTGCCAGCAGCTTAGTGGCGGGGGTGAGATACAATGAGCAGTTCTTC,CASSLVAGVRYNEQFF
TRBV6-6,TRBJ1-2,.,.,TGTGCCAGCAGCCACAAAAACAGGCCCAACTATGGCTACACCTTC,CASSHKNRPNYGYTF
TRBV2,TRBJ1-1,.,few,TGTGCCAGCAGTGCGGGCAGGGAGAACACTGAAGCTTTCTTT,CASSAGRENTEAFF
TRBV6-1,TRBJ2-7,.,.,TGTGCCATTGAACGGTCCTACGAGCAGTACTTC,CAIERSYEQYF
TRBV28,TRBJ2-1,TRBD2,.,TGTGCCAGCAGTCTAGCGGGAGCCTCCTACAATGAGCAGTTCTTC,CASSLAGASYNEQFF
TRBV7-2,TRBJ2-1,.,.,TGTGCCAGCAGCTTAGCGATGAGCGTCCGGGTAAATGAGCAGTTCTTC,CASSLAMSVRVNEQFF
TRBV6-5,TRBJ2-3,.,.,TGTGCCAGCAGCGGACCTCCTCCAGAGGATACGCAGTATTTT,CASSGPPPEDTQYF
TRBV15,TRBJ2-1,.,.,TGTGCCACCAGCAGCCTCCCGGGACTCTACAATGAGCAGTTCTTC,CATSSLPGLYNEQFF
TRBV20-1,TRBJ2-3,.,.,TGCAGTGCTAGAGCGGGAGATACGCAGTATTTT,CSARAGDTQYF
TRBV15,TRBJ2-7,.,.,TGTGCCACCAGCAGTAACAGAGCCTACGAGCAGTACTTC,CATSSNRAYEQYF
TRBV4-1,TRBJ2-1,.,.,TGCGCCAGCAGCCAAGATCCTCCAGGGGACAATGAGCAGTTCTTC,CASSQDPPGDNEQFF
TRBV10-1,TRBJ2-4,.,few,TGCGCCAGCAGTGACGGAGTAGTTCAGTACTTC,CASSDGVVQYF
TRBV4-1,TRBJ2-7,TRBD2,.,TGCGCCAGCAGCCGCGCACCGGGACTAGCAGCAAACGAGCAGTACTTC,CASSRAPGLAANEQYF
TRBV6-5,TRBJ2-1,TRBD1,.,TGTGCCAGCAGGGCGGGGACAGGGTACAATGAGCAGTTCTTC,CASRAGTGYNEQFF